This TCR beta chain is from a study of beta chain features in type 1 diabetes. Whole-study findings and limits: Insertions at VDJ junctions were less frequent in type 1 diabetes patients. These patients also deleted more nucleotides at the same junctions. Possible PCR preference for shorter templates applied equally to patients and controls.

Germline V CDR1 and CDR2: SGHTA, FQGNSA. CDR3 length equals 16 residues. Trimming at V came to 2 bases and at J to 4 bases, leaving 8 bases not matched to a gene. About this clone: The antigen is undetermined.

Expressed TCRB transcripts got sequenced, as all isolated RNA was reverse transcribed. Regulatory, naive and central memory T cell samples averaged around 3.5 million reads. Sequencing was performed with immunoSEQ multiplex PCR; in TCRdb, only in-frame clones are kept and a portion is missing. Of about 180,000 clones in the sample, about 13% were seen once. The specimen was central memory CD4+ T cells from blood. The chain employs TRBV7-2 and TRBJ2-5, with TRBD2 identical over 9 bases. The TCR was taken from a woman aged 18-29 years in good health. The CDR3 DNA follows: TGTGCCAGCAGCTTATGGGGGCGGGAGGGATTAGAGACCCAGTACTTC. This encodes CASSLWGREGLETQYF.